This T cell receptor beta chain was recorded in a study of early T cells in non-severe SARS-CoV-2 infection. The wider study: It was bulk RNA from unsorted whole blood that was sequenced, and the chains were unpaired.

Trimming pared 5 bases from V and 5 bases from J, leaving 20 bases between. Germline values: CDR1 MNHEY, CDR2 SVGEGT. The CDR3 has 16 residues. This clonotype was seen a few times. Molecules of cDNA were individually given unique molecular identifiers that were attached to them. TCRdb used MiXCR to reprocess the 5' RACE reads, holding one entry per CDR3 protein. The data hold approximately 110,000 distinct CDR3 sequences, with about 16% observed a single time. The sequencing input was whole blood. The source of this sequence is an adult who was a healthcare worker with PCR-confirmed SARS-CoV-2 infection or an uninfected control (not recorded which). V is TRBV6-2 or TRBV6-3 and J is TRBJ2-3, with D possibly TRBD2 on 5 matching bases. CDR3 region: CASSPGLPGPGDTQYF. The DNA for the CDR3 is TGTGCCAGCAGTCCAGGACTCCCCGGCCCAGGAGATACGCAGTATTTT.